One and the same sample provided the 5 T cell receptor beta chains below, sequenced in a study of cytomegalovirus exposure and HLA in healthy donors. Sequencing used immunoSEQ multiplex PCR; TCRdb keeps in-frame clones, though not all of them. The profile covers about 110,000 clones, with approximately 86% appearing a single time and around 3% taken by the ten largest. The sequenced material came from PBMCs. These receptors were obtained from a woman between 18 and 30 years old in good health and CMV-seronegative.

The V call is TRBV29-1, the J call TRBJ1-2; 9 bases fit TRBD1. The CDR3 length is 13 residues. Germline-derived CDR1 and CDR2 are SQVTM and ANQGSEA. V was pared by 7 bases and J by 4 bases, with 7 bases of the junction left unmatched. CDR3 amino acids: CSATGGPFYGYTF. CDR3 nucleotide sequence: TGCAGCGCGACAGGGGGTCCCTTCTATGGCTACACCTTC.

V gene TRBV13 combines with J gene TRBJ1-2; 8 positions agree with TRBD1. The germline gives CDR1 PRHDT, CDR2 FYEKMQ (reference sequence). The CDR3 extends over 14 amino acids. The trim removed 4 bases at V and 9 bases at J, leaving 10 bases unmatched. CDR3 sequence (DNA): TGTGCCAGCAGCTCTGGACAGGGTGAGCGGAGCTACACCTTC. Translation: CASSSGQGERSYTF.

Worth noting for this clone: The limits of the CDR3 on the DNA are not certain, so only TCRdb's listed CDR3 is given. This sequence joins TRBV30 and TRBJ1-2. CDR1 is GTSNPN and CDR2 is SVGIG in the germline V gene (reference sequence). The CDR3 extends over 12 residues, inclusive of both ends. Here the CDR3 reads CAWSSSWGEGTF.

The gene calls are TRBV18 and TRBJ2-6; 10 nucleotides align to TRBD1. Germline CDR1 and CDR2: KGHSH and LQKENI. This CDR3 spans 17 amino acids. Trimming removed 4 bases from V and 1 base from J; junction bases left unmatched: 4. The CDR3 loop is CASSLDRGLSGANVLTF. As DNA, the CDR3 is TGTGCCAGCTCACTCGACAGGGGGCTATCTGGGGCCAACGTCCTGACTTTC.

The rearrangement links TRBV5-1 to TRBJ2-7; the D gene is possibly TRBD1 (5 bases). There are 15 residues in the CDR3. Germline V lookup: CDR1 SGHRS, CDR2 YFSETQ. V gave up 4 bases and J gave up 5 bases, with 19 bases separating them. CDR3 nucleotides: TGCGCCAGCAGCCCCGGCCGCTTCCAAGGGGACGAGCAGTACTTC. This gives the protein CASSPGRFQGDEQYF.